This T cell receptor beta chain was identified during a study of T cells in Graves' hyperthyroidism and ophthalmopathy. It was RNA transcripts that yielded the amplified TCR beta CDR3 regions. Using the HTBI primer set, a first-round RT-PCR was run on the TCR CDR3. TCRdb recomputed calls from the multiplex PCR reads with MiXCR, one row per CDR3 protein. The data contain around 200,000 distinct CDR3 sequences, about 15% of them singletons. In its sample, this clonotype was seen many times. Trimming cost V 6 bases and J 7 bases; bases outside gene matches: 5. This CDR3 spans 15 amino acids. From germline, CDR1 is LNHDA and CDR2 SQIVND (reference sequence).

This clonotype originated in a woman between 45 and 65 years old with Graves' hyperthyroidism. The chain is built from TRBV19 and TRBJ2-2, with 13 bases lining up with TRBD2. The sequencing input was blood. The CDR3 is CASRLTSGGIGELFF. CDR3 DNA: TGTGCCAGTAGGCTGACTAGCGGGGGGATCGGGGAGCTGTTTTTT.